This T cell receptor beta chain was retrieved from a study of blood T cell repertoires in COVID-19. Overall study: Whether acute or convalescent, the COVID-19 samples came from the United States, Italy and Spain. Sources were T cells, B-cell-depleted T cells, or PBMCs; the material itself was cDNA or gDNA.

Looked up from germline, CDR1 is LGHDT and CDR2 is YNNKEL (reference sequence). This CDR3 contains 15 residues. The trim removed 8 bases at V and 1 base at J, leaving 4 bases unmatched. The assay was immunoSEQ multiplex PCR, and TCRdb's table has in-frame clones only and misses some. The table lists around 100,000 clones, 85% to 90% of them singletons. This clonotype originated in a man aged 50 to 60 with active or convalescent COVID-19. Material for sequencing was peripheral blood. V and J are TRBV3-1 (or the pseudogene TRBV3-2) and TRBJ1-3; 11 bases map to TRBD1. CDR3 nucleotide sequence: TGTGCCAGCGGACAGGGGGCAATATCTGGAAACACCATATATTTT. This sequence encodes CASGQGAISGNTIYF.